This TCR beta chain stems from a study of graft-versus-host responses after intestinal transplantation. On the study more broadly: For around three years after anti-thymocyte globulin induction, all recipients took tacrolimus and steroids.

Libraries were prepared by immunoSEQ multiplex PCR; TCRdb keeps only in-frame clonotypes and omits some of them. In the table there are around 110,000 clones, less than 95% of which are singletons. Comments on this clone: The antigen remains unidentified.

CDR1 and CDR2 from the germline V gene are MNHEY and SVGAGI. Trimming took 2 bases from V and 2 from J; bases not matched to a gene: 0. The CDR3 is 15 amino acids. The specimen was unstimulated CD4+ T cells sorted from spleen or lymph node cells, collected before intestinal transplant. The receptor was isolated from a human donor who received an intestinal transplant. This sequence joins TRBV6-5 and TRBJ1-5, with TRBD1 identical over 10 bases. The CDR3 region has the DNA TGTGCCAGCAGTTACGGGACAGGGGGCAATCAGCCCCAGCATTTT. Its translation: CASSYGTGGNQPQHF.